This record looks at one T cell receptor beta chain sequence and its context. Germline V gene lookup returns CDR1 SGHAT and CDR2 FQNNGV. The V and J ends lost 5 bases and 6 bases respectively, with 16 bases between them. The CDR3 loop spans 15 amino acids. Produced via immunoSEQ multiplex PCR; TCRdb's table is partial and in-frame only. The sample has some 140,000 clones, roughly 92% seen once; the top ten hold 11%. These data originate in a study of control samples from healthy donors and cancer patients. This TCR was recovered from a man between 25 and 39 years old in good health. The sequencing input was blood. The V gene is TRBV11-2, the J gene TRBJ2-2; D may be TRBD1 (5 bases). The CDR3: CASSRTQGLAGELFF. As DNA, the CDR3 is TGTGCCAGCAGCCGAACCCAGGGTCTCGCCGGGGAGCTGTTTTTT.